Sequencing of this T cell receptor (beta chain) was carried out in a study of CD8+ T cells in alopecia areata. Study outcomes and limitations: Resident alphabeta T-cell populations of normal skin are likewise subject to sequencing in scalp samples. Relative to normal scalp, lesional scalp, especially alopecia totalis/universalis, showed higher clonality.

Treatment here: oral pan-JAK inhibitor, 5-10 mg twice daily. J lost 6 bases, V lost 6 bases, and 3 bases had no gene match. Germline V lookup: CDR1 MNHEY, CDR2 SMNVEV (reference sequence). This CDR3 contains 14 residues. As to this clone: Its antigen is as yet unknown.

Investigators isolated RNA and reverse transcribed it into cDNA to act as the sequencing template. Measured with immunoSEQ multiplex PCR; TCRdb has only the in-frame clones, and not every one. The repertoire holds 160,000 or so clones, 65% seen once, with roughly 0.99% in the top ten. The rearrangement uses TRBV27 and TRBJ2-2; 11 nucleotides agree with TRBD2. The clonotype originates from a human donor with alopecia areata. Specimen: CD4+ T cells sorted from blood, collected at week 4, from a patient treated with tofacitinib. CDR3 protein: CASRTSGISGELFF. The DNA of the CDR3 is TGTGCCAGCAGGACTAGCGGGATTTCCGGGGAGCTGTTTTTT.